The T cell receptor beta chain under discussion was sequenced for a study of cytomegalovirus exposure and HLA in healthy donors. Study-level points and caveats: TRBV6-2, TRBV6-3 and other indistinguishable V segments were excluded. There was a cluster of highly shared sequence variants that was likely a sequencing artifact.

The CDR3 covers 15 residues. The V end was cut by 0 bases, the J end by 3 bases, with 12 bases between. Germline lookup yields CDR1 MGHRA and CDR2 YSYEKL. In regard to this clone: The target antigen is unknown.

In the PCR, 60 Vbeta and 13 Jbeta primers were used. Here immunoSEQ multiplex PCR was the method, and the copy in TCRdb shows in-frame clones only, minus some. The sample lists about 120,000 clones; 78% were seen once. The V gene is TRBV4-1, the J gene TRBJ2-7; no definite D call. The receptor comes from a woman in her thirties in good health and CMV-seropositive. Sequencing was done on a sample of PBMCs. The CDR3 region is CASSQDQTPGYEQYF. CDR3 nucleotide sequence: TGCGCCAGCAGCCAAGATCAGACTCCTGGCTACGAGCAGTACTTC.